The clone carrying this TCR beta chain was seen only a few times. Its target is unknown. CDR3 size: 15 residues. V lost 1 base, J lost 3 bases, and 11 bases lay in between. From germline, CDR1 is SGHRS and CDR2 YFSETQ. Through a sample-barcoded 5' primer and a J-beta primer mix, a second PCR was run for about 7 to 12 cycles. TCRdb used MiXCR to reprocess the 5' RACE reads, holding one entry per CDR3 protein. The table lists approximately 2,000,000 distinct CDR3 sequences, about 39% of them singletons, with more than 20% in the top ten. This specimen comes from a study of blood T cells in healthy people across ages. Total RNA amounts of at least 5.5 micrograms were extracted per sample. Whole-study results and caveats: Samples with more naive T cells showed higher observed beta diversity. Using unsorted PBMCs precluded a conclusive naive versus antigen-experienced comparison.

The TCR originated in a human donor in good health. Material: blood. The J gene is TRBJ2-1, the V gene TRBV5-1; D unclear. Here the CDR3 reads CASSLSSLYYNEQFF. The DNA for the CDR3 is TGCGCCAGCAGCTTGTCAAGTTTGTACTACAATGAGCAGTTCTTC.